Shown below are 3 T cell receptor beta chains from a single sample sequenced in a study of OX40 agonist ivuxolimab in advanced cancers. The table came from immunoSEQ multiplex PCR; TCRdb's copy has only in-frame clones and leaves some out. The profile shows about 100,000 clones, 70% to 85% of them singletons. The input for sequencing was CD4+ or CD8+ T cells sorted from blood, taken in a trial of the OX40 agonist ivuxolimab. These receptors originate from an adult with an advanced solid tumor such as melanoma, head and neck, liver or kidney cancer.

This clone was recorded only once. V and J are TRBV11-2 and TRBJ1-1; a possible D gene is TRBD1 (5 bases). Trimming took off 1 base at V and 0 bases at J, with 9 bases between the two ends. The CDR3 sequence is 15 residues long. Germline CDR1 SGHAT, CDR2 FQNNGV. CDR3 residues: CASSLVGTVNTEAFF. The CDR3 region has the DNA TGTGCCAGCAGCTTAGTAGGGACGGTGAACACTGAAGCTTTCTTT.

J is TRBJ2-3 and V is TRBV5-1, with a weak D call TRBD1 (5 bases). Germline V lookup: CDR1 SGHRS, CDR2 YFSETQ. V lost 5 bases to trimming and J lost 2 bases, with 21 bases between them. There are 17 residues in the CDR3. The CDR3 region has the DNA TGCGCCAGCAGTCGGAACCAGGGATTGGGATACACAGATACGCAGTATTTT. Translated, it gives CASSRNQGLGYTDTQYF. Full variable domain (outside the CDR3, taken from reference TRBV5-1 and TRBJ2-3): KAGVTQTPRYLIKTRGQQVTLSCSPISGHRSVSWYQQTPGQGLQFLFEYFSETQRNKGNFPGRFSGRQFSNSRSEMNVSTLELGDSALYLCASSRNQGLGYTDTQYFGPGTRLTVL.

The chain uses TRBV9 and TRBJ1-6; D not resolved. Trimming shortened V by 0 bases and J by 0 bases, and 7 bases separated the two germline ends. CDR3 size: 16 residues. Germline values: CDR1 SGDLS, CDR2 YYNGEE. CDR3 nucleotide sequence: TGTGCCAGCAGCGTAGCGGCCAGCTCCTATAATTCACCCCTCCACTTT. This sequence encodes CASSVAASSYNSPLHF.